This T cell receptor (beta chain) was identified during a study of shared T cell receptors in the human thymus. CDR1 and CDR2 from the germline V gene are SNHLY and FYNNEI. The CDR3 covers 11 residues. The V end was cut by 7 bases, the J end by 7 bases, with 10 bases between. This clone was seen a handful of times. Assay: immunoSEQ multiplex PCR; the TCRdb copy retains only in-frame clones and omits some. Of about 400,000 clones listed, more than 85% were seen once; the top ten hold roughly 0.02%. The rearrangement links TRBV2 to TRBJ1-1; D is ambiguous. The sample was thymocytes. The sequence was obtained from a human donor. The CDR3 is CASTSFSEAFF. In DNA, the CDR3 is TGTGCCAGCACCAGTTTCAGTGAAGCTTTCTTT.